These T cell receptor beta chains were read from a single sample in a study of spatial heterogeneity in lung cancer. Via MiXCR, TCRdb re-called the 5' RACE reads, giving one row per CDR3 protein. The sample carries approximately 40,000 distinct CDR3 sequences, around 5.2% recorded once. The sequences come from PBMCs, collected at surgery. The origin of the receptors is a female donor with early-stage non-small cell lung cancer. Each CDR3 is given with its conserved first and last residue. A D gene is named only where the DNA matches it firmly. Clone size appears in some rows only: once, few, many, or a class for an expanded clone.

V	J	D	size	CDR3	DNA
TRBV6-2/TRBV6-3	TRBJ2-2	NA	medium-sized	CASSYRDTGELFF	TGTGCCAGCAGTTACAGGGACACCGGGGAGCTGTTTTTT
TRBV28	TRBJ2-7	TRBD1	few	CASSPKGAFHYEQYF	TGTGCCAGCAGCCCCAAGGGGGCCTTTCACTACGAGCAGTACTTC
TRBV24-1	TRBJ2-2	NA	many	CATSDFSSGELFF	TGTGCCACCAGTGATTTTTCCAGCGGGGAGCTGTTTTTT
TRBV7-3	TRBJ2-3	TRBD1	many	CASSSLRGSTDTQYF	TGTGCCAGCAGCTCCCTCAGGGGGAGCACAGATACGCAGTATTTT
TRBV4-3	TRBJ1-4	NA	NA	CASSQVGARGEKLFF	TGCGCCAGCAGCCAAGTAGGAGCTCGGGGTGAAAAACTGTTTTTT
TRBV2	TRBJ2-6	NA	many	CAGGSGANVLTF	TGTGCCGGGGGATCTGGGGCCAACGTCCTGACTTTC
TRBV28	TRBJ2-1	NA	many	CASSLDPGLYGEQFF	TGTGCCAGCAGTCTCGACCCCGGTTTGTATGGTGAGCAGTTCTTC
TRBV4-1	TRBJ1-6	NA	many	CASSQVQTPGNSPLHF	TGCGCCAGCAGCCAAGTCCAGACACCGGGTAATTCACCCCTCCACTTT
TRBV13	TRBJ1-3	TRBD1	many	CASSLGGGFSGNTIYF	TGTGCCAGCAGCTTAGGAGGGGGCTTCTCTGGAAACACCATATATTTT
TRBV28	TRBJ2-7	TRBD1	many	CASSGVGTGEYEQYF	TGTGCCAGCAGTGGAGTCGGGACAGGGGAATACGAGCAGTACTTC
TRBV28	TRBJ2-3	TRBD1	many	CASSSGQGPDTQYF	TGTGCCAGCAGCAGCGGACAGGGCCCAGATACGCAGTATTTT
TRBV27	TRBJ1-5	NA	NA	CASSPSQGRPQHF	TGTGCCAGCAGTCCCTCCCAGGGGAGGCCCCAGCATTTT
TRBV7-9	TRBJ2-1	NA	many	CASSHEVGEQFF	TGTGCCAGCAGCCATGAAGTAGGTGAGCAGTTCTTC
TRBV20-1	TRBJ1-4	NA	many	CSARDLATNEKLFF	TGCAGTGCTAGAGATCTTGCAACTAATGAAAAACTGTTTTTT